This T cell receptor (beta chain) was recorded in a study of T cell responses to AZD1222 COVID-19 vaccine. Whole-study context: Second-dose groups at about 4 or about 12 weeks were pooled. General study points: Just a handful of people given AZD1222 tested seropositive at baseline. Among the donors, most were white British and more were female, and clonal diversity was possibly underestimated. Close to half of all spike-specific TCRs reportedly target regions of the variants that are unmutated.

With respect to this clone: What it recognizes is unknown.

Measured with immunoSEQ multiplex PCR; TCRdb has only the in-frame clones, and not every one. The sample consists of around 200,000 clones, 80% to 95% of them appearing once. The receptor was isolated from an adult in good health. The sample consisted of peripheral blood, taken on day 0 of AZD1222 vaccination.

CDR3 sequence: CASSWGRGQNEKLFF. The CDR3 bases are TGCGCCAGCAGCTGGGGCAGGGGGCAGAATGAAAAACTGTTTTTT. The chain is built from TRBV5-1 and TRBJ1-4; 8 nucleotides match TRBD1. J was trimmed by 5 bases and V by 3 bases; bases with no gene match: 6. The CDR3 extends over 15 amino acids. Germline V lookup: CDR1 SGHRS, CDR2 YFSETQ.